The TCR beta chain described here comes from a study of Ad26.COV2.S vaccination and SARS-CoV-2 variants. About the study: A participant enrolled in the COV1001 Ad26.COV2.S trial arm provided the sample.

General study points: Placebo recipients showed lower spike-specific TCR breadth than vaccinees. Whether participants received vaccine or placebo, their non-spike TCR breadth was similar.

Clones were read by immunoSEQ multiplex PCR, and TCRdb kept only the in-frame ones, dropping some. This sample yields roughly 420,000 clones, of which about 91% are seen a single time; about 2.5% belongs to the top ten. As for treatment: about 20 received Ad26.COV2.S at low or high dose, single or two shots; 5 received placebo; per-sample allocation not given. The samples date from day 63 after the first vaccine or placebo injection. The CDR3 extends over 15 amino acids. The V end lost 3 bases, the J end lost 5 bases, and 16 bases lay between the germline ends. From germline, CDR1 is MNHEY and CDR2 SVGAGI. In regard to this clone: Its antigen remains unidentified.

The V gene is TRBV6-5, the J gene TRBJ1-1, with D unclear. This TCR came from a person aged 18-65 years who received the Ad26.COV2.S COVID-19 vaccine or a placebo. The starting material was peripheral blood, obtained in a trial of Ad26.COV2.S vaccine versus placebo. CDR3 residues: CASSYGALGETEAFF. In DNA form, the CDR3 reads TGTGCCAGCAGTTATGGCGCGCTAGGAGAAACTGAAGCTTTCTTT.